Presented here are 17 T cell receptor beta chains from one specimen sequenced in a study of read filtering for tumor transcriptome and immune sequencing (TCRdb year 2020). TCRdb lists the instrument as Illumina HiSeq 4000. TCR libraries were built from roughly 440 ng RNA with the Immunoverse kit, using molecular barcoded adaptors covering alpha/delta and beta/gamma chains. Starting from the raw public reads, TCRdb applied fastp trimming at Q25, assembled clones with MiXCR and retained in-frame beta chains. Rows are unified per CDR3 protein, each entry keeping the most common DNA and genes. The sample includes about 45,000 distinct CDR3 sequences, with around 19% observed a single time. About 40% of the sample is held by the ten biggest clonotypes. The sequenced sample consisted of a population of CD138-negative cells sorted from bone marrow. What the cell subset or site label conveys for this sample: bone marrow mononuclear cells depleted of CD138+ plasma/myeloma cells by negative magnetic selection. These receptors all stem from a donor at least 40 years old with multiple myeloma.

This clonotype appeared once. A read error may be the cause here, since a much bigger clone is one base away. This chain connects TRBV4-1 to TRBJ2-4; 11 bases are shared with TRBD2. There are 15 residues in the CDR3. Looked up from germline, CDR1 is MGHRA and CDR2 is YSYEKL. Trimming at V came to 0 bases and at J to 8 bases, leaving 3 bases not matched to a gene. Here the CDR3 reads CASSQDTSGSDIQYF. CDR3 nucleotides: TGCGCCAGCAGCCAAGACACTAGCGGGAGTGACATTCAGTACTTC.

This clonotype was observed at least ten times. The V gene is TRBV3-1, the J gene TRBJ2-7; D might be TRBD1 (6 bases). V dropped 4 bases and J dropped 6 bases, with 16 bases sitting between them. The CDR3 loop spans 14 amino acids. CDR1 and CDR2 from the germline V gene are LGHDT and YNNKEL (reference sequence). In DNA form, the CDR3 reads TGTGCCAGCAGCCCCTTTACCACAGGGTTCGAGCAGTACTTC. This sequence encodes CASSPFTTGFEQYF.

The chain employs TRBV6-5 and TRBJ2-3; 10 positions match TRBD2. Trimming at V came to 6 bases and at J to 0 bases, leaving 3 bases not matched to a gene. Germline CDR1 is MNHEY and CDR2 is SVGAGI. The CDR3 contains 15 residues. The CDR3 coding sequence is TGTGCCAGCAGCCCGACTAGCGGGAGCACAGATACGCAGTATTTT. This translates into CASSPTSGSTDTQYF.

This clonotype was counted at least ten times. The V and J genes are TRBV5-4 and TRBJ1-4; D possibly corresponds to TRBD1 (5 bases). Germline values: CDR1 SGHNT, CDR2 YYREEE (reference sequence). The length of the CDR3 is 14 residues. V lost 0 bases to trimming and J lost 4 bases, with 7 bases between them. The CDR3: CASSLAGNNEKLFF. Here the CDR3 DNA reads TGTGCCAGCAGCTTGGCAGGGAATAATGAAAAACTGTTTTTT.

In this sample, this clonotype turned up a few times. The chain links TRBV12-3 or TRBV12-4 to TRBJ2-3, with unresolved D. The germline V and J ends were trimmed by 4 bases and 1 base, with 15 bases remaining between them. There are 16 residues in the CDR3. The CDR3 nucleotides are TGTGCCAGCAGTTCGAGCATGGGTGGAGGCACAGATACGCAGTATTTT. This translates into CASSSSMGGGTDTQYF.

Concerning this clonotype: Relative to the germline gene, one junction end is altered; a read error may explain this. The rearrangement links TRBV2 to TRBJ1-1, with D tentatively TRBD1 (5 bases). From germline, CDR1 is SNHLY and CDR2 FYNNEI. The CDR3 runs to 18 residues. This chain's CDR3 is CASSEETGAVGLYTEASF. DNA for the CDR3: TGTGCCAGCAGTGAAGAGACTGGGGCGGTGGGTTTATACACTGAAGCTTCCTTT.

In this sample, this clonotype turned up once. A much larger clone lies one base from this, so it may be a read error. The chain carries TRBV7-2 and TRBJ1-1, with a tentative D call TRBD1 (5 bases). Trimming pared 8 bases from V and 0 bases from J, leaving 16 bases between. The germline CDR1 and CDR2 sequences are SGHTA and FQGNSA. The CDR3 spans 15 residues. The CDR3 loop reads CASGPRQLLNTEAFF. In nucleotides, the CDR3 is TGTGCCAGCGGCCCCCGACAGCTACTGAACACTGAAGCTTTCTTT.

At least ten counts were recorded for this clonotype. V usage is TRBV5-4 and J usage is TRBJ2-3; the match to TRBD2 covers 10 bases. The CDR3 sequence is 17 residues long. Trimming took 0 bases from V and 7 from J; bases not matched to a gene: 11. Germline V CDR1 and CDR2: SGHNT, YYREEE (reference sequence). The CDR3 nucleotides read TGTGCCAGCAGCTTGGCTACATCTAGCGGGAGTTCATATACGCAGTATTTT. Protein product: CASSLATSSGSSYTQYF.

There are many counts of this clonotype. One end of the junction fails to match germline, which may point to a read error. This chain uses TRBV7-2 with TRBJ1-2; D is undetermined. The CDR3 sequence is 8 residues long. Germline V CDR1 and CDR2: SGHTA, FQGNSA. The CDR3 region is CASSRRNF. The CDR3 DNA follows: TGTGCCAGCAGCCGACGGAATTTC.

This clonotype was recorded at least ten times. The CDR3 reads CASSTRDRYEQYF. CDR3 coding DNA: TGTGCCAGTAGTACCCGGGACAGGTACGAGCAGTACTTC. The rearrangement links TRBV19 to TRBJ2-7; TRBD1 matches 8 bases. CDR1 LNHDA and CDR2 SQIVND come from the germline V gene (reference sequence). The CDR3 totals 13 residues. V lost 4 bases and J lost 4; bases outside the gene matches: 3.

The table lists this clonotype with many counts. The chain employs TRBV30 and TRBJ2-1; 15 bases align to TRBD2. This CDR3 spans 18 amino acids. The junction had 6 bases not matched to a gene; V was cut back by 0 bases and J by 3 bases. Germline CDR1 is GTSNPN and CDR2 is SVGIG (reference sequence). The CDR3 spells CAWSVSRTSGRGYNEQFF. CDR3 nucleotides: TGTGCCTGGAGTGTATCGAGGACTAGCGGGAGGGGCTACAATGAGCAGTTCTTC.

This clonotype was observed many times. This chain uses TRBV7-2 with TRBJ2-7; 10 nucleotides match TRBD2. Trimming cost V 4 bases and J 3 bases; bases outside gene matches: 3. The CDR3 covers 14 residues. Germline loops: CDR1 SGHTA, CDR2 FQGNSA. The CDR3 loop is CASSSLAGFYEQYF. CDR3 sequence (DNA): TGTGCCAGCAGCTCACTAGCGGGATTCTACGAGCAGTACTTC.

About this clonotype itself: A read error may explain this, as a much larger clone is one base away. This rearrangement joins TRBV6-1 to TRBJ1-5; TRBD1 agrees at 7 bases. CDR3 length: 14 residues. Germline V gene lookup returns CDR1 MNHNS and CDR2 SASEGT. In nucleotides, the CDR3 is TGTGCCAACAGTGAACGAGGGGGCCGTCAGCCCCAGCATTTT. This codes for CANSERGGRQPQHF.

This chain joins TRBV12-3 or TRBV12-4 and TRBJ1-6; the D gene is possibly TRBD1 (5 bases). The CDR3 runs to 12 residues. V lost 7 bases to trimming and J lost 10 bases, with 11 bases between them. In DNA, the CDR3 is TGTGCCAGCAATTATAGGGACTCACCCCTCCACTTT. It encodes CASNYRDSPLHF.

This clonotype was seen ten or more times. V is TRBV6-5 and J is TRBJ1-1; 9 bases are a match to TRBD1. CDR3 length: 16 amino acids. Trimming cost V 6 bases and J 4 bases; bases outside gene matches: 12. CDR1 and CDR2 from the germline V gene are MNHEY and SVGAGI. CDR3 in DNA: TGTGCCAGCAGGACCTCCGGGACAGGGACGAGCACTGAAGCTTTCTTT. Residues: CASRTSGTGTSTEAFF.

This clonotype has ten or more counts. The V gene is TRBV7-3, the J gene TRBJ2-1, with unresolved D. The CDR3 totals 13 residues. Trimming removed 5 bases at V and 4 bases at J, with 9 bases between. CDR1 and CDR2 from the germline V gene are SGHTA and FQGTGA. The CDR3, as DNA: TGTGCCAGCAGCCTGTCAGCGTACAATGAGCAGTTCTTC. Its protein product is CASSLSAYNEQFF.

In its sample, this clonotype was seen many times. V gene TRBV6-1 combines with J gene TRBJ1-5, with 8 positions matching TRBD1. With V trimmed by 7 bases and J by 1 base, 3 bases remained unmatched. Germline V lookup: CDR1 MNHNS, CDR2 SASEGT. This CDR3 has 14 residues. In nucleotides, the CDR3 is TGTGCCAGCACGGACAGGGTAAGCAATCAGCCCCAGCATTTT. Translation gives CASTDRVSNQPQHF.